The clone carrying this TCR beta chain was seen more than once but under ten times. This CDR3 is 14 amino acids long. Trimming took 2 bases from V and 10 from J; bases not matched to a gene: 6. CDR1 is MNHNS and CDR2 is SASEGT in the germline V gene. The method was immunoSEQ multiplex PCR; TCRdb's version includes in-frame clones alone and lacks a portion of them. Of about 400,000 clones in the sample, around 84% are singletons; the top ten hold around 2.9%. The data belong to a study of blood T cell repertoires in COVID-19. Across the study: The United States, Italy and Spain were the sources of the acute and convalescent COVID-19 samples.

The chain combines TRBV6-1 with TRBJ1-1; TRBD1 agrees at 11 bases. The source of this sequence is a human donor in a cohort sampled during active COVID-19. The sequencing input was peripheral blood. The CDR3: CASSELGTGGSAFF. CDR3 bases: TGTGCCAGCAGTGAACTTGGGACAGGGGGGTCAGCTTTCTTT.